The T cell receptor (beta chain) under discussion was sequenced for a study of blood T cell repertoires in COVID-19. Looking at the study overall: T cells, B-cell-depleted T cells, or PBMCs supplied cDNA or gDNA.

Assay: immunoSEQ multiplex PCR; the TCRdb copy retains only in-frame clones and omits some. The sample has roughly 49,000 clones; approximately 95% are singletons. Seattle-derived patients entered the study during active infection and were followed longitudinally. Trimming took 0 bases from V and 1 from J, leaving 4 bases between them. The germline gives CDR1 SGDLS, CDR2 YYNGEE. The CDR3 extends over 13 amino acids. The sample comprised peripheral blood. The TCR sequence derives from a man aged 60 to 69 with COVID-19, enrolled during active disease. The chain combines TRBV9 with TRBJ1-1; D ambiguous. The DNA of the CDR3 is TGTGCCAGCAGCGTAGGGCCGAACACTGAAGCTTTCTTT. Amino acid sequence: CASSVGPNTEAFF.